This TCR beta chain was documented in a study of control samples from healthy donors and cancer patients. Concerning this clone itself: Its ends do not fully match the called genes, so a read error is possible.

Produced via immunoSEQ multiplex PCR; TCRdb's table is partial and in-frame only. This table holds about 410,000 clones, approximately 90% found once. This TCR came from a man aged 40-55 years with head and neck cancer. Sequencing input: PBMCs.

The CDR3 bases are TGTGCCAGCTGTGAGGGGGGCCTGGGCACAGATACGCAGTATTTT. Its protein product is CASCEGGLGTDTQYF. V and J are TRBV6-1 and TRBJ2-3; either TRBD1 or TRBD2 may fit D (6 bases each). The CDR3 is 15 residues long. The germline V gene encodes CDR1 MNHNS and CDR2 SASEGT.